This TCR beta chain was documented in a study of blood T cell repertoires in COVID-19 (dated by TCRdb to the early 2020s). Broadly, across the study: Samples covering the acute and convalescent phases of COVID-19 were provided by collaborators in the United States, Italy and Spain. The material from the prospective study consisted of cDNA or gDNA derived from T cells, B-cell-depleted T cells, or PBMCs. The dataset comprised deeply sampled blood TCRbeta repertoires from subjects exposed to, actively infected with, or recovered from COVID-19. The repertoires were released in a freely available public database meant as a resource for research on the immune response to SARS-CoV-2. The samples were drawn from the first 160 participants of the ongoing ImmuneRACE study and from roughly 1,300 subjects provided by 6 global collaborators. Nearly every sample came with metadata listing a de-identified subject ID, COVID-19 status, age in years and sex. Where HLA class I and class II types were available, the types were taken from metadata supplied by the sample provider, not from assay-based typing.

TCRbeta CDR3 regions were amplified from genomic DNA using the immunoSEQ Assay, a bias-controlled multiplex PCR. On the authors' methods: The number of nucleated cells in each sample was estimated from the amplification of reference gene primers within the assay. To quantify the absolute abundance of each unique TCRbeta CDR3 rearrangement, sequence reads were collapsed and filtered. For each sample, productive Simpson clonality was calculated by taking the square root of Simpson's diversity index across productive rearrangements. TCRdb mirrors the immuneACCESS table, restricted to in-frame sequences. Some clones are absent from its copies; in checked studies, under half trace to an unresolved V gene, and the reason for the others is unknown. That table gives V, J and clone size, and the DNA gave D and trimming. Across this sample there are 150,000 to 200,000 clones, with 86% seen only once. The ten largest clones capture 10% to 11% of the sample.

V loses 10 bases at its end and J loses 6 bases; junction bases beyond the gene matches: 15. As encoded in the germline V gene (reference sequence), CDR1 is LGHDT while CDR2 is YNNKEL. The CDR3 runs 15 residues from the cysteine to the phenylalanine. Of the read, only the CDR3 DNA is kept; its 45 bases are in frame from base 1. At one collaborating source in Seattle, patients were enrolled during active infection and were followed longitudinally through the course of disease. Whole blood was collected in K2EDTA tubes by collaborating institutions according to the institutions' own protocols. Collaborator samples were shipped for TCRbeta analysis as frozen whole blood, isolated PBMCs, or DNA extracted from either sample type. The full study reports these points: How much clinical and demographic metadata was included differed by source and by participant, and the metadata was provided uncurated.

This clone was detected only once. The clone's antigen remains unknown. No per-base quality is available; no much larger clone lies one base away. Source material: peripheral blood. The V gene is TRBV3-1 (or the pseudogene TRBV3-2) and the J gene is TRBJ2-5; TRBD1 lines up with 9 middle nucleotides. The source is a woman in her sixties with COVID-19, enrolled during active disease. This receptor has the CDR3 CATGPLTGGFKTQYF. The DNA reads as follows: TGTGCCACGGGACCACTTACAGGGGGCTTTAAGACCCAGTACTTC.